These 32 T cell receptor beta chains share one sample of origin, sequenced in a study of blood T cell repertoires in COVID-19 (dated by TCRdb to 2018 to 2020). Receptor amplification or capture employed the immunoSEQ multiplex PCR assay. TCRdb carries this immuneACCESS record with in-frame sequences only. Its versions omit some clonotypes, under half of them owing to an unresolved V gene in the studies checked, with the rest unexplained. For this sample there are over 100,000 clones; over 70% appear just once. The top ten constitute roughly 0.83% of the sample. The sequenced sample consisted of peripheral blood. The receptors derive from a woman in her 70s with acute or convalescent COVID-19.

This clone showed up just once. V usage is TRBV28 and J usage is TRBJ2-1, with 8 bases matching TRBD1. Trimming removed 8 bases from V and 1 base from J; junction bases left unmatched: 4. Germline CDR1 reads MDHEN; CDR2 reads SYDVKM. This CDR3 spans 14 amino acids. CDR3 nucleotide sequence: TGTGCCAGCCGACAGGGGAATTCCTACAATGAGCAGTTCTTC. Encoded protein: CASRQGNSYNEQFF.

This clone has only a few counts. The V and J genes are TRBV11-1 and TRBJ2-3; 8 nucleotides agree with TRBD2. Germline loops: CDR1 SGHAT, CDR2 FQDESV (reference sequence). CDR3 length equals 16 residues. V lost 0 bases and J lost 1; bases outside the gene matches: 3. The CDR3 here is CASSLAGLGGTDTQYF. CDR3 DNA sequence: TGTGCCAGCAGCTTAGCGGGACTAGGCGGCACAGATACGCAGTATTTT.

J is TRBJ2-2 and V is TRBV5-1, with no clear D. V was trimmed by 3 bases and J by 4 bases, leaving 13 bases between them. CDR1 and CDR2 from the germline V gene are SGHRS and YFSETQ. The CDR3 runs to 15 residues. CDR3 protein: CASSSLRRSTGELFF. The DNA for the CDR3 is TGCGCCAGCAGCTCCCTACGCCGAAGCACCGGGGAGCTGTTTTTT.

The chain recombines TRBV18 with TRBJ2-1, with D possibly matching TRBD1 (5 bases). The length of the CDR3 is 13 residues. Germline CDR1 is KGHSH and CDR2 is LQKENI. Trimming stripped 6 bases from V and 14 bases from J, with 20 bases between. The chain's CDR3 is CASSSSQTALEFF. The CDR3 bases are TGTGCCAGCTCCTCCTCCCAGACAGCTTTGGAGTTCTTC. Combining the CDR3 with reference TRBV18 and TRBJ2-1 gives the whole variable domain NAGVMQNPRHLVRRRGQEARLRCSPMKGHSHVYWYRQLPEEGLKFMVYLQKENIIDESGMPKERFSAEFPKEGPSILRIQQVVRGDSAAYFCASSSSQTALEFFGPGTRLTVL.

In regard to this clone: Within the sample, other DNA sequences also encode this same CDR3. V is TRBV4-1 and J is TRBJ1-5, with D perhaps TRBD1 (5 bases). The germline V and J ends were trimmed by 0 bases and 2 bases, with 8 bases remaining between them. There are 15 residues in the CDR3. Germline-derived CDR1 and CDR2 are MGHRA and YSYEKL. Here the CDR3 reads CASSQDQGGNQPQHF. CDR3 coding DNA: TGCGCCAGCAGCCAAGATCAGGGTGGCAATCAGCCCCAGCATTTT.

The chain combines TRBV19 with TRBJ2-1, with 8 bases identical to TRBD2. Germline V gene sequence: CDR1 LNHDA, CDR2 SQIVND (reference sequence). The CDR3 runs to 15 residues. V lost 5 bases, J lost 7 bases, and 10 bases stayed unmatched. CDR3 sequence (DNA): TGTGCCAGTAGTTTGCAAGCGGGGGCGTTGAATGAGCAGTTCTTC. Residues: CASSLQAGALNEQFF.

The DNA for the CDR3 is TGTGCCAGCAGCGTAGGGGACGGGAGGCACACAGATACGCAGTATTTT. Translating gives CASSVGDGRHTDTQYF. This chain uses TRBV9 with TRBJ2-3; 7 nucleotides align to TRBD2. The CDR3 runs 16 residues. The V segment lost 0 bases and the J segment 2 bases; nucleotides outside the gene matches: 6. Germline assignment: CDR1 SGDLS and CDR2 YYNGEE.

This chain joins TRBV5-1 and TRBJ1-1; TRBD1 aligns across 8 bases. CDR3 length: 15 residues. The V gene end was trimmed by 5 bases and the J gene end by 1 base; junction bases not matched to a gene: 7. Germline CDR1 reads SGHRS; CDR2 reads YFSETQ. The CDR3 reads CASSSGGAKNTEAFF. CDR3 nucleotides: TGCGCCAGCAGTTCAGGGGGCGCAAAGAACACTGAAGCTTTCTTT.

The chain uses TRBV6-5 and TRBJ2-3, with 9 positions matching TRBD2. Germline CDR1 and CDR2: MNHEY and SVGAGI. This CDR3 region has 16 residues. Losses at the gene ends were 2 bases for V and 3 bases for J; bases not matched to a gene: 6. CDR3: CASSYARTSETDTQYF. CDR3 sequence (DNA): TGTGCCAGCAGTTACGCCCGGACTAGCGAGACAGATACGCAGTATTTT.

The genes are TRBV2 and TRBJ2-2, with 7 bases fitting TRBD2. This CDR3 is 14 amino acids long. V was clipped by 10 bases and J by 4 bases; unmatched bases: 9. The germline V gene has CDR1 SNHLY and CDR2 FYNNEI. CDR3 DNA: TGTGCCACCTCCGGGGGGAGGCTCACCGGGGAGCTGTTTTTT. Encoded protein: CATSGGRLTGELFF.

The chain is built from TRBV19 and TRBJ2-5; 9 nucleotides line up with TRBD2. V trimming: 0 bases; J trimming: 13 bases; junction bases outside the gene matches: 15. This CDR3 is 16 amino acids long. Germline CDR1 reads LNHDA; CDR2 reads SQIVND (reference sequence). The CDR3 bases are TGTGCCAGTAGTATAGATCCCGGGAAAATAGCGGGAGAAATGTACTTC. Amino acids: CASSIDPGKIAGEMYF. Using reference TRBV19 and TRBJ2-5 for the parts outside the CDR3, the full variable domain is DGGITQSPKYLFRKEGQNVTLSCEQNLNHDAMYWYRQDPGQGLRLIYYSQIVNDFQKGDIAEGYSVSREKKESFPLTVTSAQKNPTAFYLCASSIDPGKIAGEMYFGPGTRLLVL.

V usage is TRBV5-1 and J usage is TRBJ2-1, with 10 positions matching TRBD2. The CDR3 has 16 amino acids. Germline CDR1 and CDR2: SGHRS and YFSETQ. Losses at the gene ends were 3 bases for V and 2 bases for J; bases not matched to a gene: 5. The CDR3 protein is CASSSSGRGTYNEQFF. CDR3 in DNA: TGCGCCAGCAGCTCAAGCGGGAGGGGCACCTACAATGAGCAGTTCTTC. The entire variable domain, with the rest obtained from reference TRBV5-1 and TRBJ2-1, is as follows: KAGVTQTPRYLIKTRGQQVTLSCSPISGHRSVSWYQQTPGQGLQFLFEYFSETQRNKGNFPGRFSGRQFSNSRSEMNVSTLELGDSALYLCASSSSGRGTYNEQFFGPGTRLTVL.

CDR3 residues: CASSEQGANEKLFF. The DNA for the CDR3 is TGCGCCAGCAGCGAACAGGGGGCTAATGAAAAACTGTTTTTT. The chain uses TRBV5-1 and TRBJ1-4; 8 bases line up with TRBD1. Germline-derived CDR1 and CDR2 are SGHRS and YFSETQ. V gave up 4 bases and J gave up 3 bases; unmatched junction bases: 2. The length of the CDR3 is 14 residues.

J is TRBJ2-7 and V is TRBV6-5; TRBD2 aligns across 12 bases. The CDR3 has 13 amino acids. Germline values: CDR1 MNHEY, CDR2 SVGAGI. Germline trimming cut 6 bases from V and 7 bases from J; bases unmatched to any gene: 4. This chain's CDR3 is CASSAGLAGEQYF. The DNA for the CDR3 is TGTGCCAGCAGCGCGGGACTAGCGGGTGAGCAGTACTTC.

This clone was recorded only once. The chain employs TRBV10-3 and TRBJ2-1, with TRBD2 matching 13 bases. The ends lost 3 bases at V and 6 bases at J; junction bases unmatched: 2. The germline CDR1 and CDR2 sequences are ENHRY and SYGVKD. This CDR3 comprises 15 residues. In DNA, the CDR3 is TGTGCCATCAGTGACGGGACTAGCGGGGCCAATGAGCAGTTCTTC. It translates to CAISDGTSGANEQFF.

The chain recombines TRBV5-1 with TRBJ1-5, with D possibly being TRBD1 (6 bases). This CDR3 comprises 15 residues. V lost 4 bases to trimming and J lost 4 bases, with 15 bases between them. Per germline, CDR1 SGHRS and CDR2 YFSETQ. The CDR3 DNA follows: TGCGCCAGCAGCCCCCTCGGGACACCGAATCAGCCCCAGCATTTT. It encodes CASSPLGTPNQPQHF.

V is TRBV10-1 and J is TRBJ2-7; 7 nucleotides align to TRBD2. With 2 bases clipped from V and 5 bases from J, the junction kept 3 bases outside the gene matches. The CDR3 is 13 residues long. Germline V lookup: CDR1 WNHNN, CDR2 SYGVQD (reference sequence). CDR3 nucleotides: TGCGCCAGCAGTGAGAGCGGGACCCACGAGCAGTACTTC. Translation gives CASSESGTHEQYF.

The DNA for the CDR3 is TGTGCCAGCAGCTTAGAGGCTAGCGGGAGCCATGAGCAGTTCTTC. Amino acid sequence: CASSLEASGSHEQFF. V gene TRBV7-3 combines with J gene TRBJ2-1, with TRBD2 matching 10 bases. This CDR3 is built from 15 residues. V shed 2 bases, J shed 8 bases, and the junction held 6 bases outside the gene matches. CDR1 and CDR2 from the germline V gene are SGHTA and FQGTGA.

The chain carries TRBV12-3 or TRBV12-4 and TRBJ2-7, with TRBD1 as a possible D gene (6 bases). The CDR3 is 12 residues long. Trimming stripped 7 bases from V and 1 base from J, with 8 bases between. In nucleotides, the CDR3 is TGTGCCAGCAAAACAGGGTCCTACGAGCAGTACTTC. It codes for CASKTGSYEQYF.

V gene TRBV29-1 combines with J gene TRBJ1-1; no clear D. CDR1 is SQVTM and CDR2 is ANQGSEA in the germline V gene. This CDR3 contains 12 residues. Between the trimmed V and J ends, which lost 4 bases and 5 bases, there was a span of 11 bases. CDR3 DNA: TGCAGCGTTGTTAGCGGGGAGACTGAAGCTTTCTTT. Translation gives CSVVSGETEAFF.

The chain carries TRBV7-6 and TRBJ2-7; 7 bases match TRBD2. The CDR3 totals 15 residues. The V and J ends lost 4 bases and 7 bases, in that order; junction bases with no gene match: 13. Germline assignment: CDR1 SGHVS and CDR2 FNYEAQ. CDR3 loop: CASSWSGGSSEEQYF. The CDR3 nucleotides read TGTGCCAGCAGCTGGAGCGGCGGGAGCTCGGAAGAGCAGTACTTC.

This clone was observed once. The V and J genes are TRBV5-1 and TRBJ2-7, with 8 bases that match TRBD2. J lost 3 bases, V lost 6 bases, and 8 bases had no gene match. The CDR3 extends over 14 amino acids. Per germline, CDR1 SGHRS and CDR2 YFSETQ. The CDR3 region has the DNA TGCGCCAGCACCTTTAACAGCGGGGGCTACGAGCAGTACTTC. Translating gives CASTFNSGGYEQYF.

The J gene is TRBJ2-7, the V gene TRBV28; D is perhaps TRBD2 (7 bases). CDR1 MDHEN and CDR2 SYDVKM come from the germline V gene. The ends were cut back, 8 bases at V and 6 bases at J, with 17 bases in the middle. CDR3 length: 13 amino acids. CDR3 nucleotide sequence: TGTGCCAGCCTTCCTGGGGGGGGCGGCGAGCAGTACTTC. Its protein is CASLPGGGGEQYF.

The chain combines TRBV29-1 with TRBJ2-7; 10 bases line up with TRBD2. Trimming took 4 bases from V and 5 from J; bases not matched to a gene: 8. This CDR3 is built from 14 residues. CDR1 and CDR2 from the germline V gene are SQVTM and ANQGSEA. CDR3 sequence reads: CSVAPSGRRDEQYF. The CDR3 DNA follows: TGCAGCGTTGCACCTAGCGGGAGAAGGGACGAGCAGTACTTC.

In DNA, the CDR3 is TGTGCCAGCAGCCAAGGGGCAGGGGGTCAGCCCCAGCATTTT. Protein product: CASSQGAGGQPQHF. The rearrangement uses TRBV3-1 (or the pseudogene TRBV3-2) and TRBJ1-5; 7 nucleotides align to TRBD1. V trimming: 1 base; J trimming: 6 bases; junction bases outside the gene matches: 3. This CDR3 region has 14 residues. Germline V gene data show CDR1 as LGHDT and CDR2 as YNNKEL (reference sequence).

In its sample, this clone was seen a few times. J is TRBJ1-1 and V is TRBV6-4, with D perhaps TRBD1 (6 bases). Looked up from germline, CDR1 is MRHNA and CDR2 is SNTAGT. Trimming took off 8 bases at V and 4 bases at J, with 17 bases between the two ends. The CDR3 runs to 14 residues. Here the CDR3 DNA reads TGTGCCAGCTTGGCAGGGGATGAGGGCACTGAAGCTTTCTTT. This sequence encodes CASLAGDEGTEAFF.

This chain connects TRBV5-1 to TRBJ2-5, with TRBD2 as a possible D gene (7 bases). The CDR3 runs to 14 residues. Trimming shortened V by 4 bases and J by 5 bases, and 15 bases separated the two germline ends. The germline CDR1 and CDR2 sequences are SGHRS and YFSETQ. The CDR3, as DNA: TGCGCCAGCAGCCTTGGGGGGGGCATTGAGACCCAGTACTTC. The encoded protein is CASSLGGGIETQYF. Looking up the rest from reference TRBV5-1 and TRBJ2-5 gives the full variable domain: KAGVTQTPRYLIKTRGQQVTLSCSPISGHRSVSWYQQTPGQGLQFLFEYFSETQRNKGNFPGRFSGRQFSNSRSEMNVSTLELGDSALYLCASSLGGGIETQYFGPGTRLLVL.

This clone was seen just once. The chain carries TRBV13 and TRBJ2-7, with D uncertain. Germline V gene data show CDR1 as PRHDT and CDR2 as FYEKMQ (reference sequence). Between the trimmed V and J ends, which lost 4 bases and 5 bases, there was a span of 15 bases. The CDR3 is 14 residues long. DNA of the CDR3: TGTGCCAGCAGCTCTACTCTTGTCGAGGACGAGCAGTACTTC. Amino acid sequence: CASSSTLVEDEQYF.

CDR3 sequence (DNA): TGTGCCATCAGTGAGTCGATGCGGAATATAAATCAGCCCCAGCATTTT. It translates to CAISESMRNINQPQHF. This rearrangement joins TRBV10-3 to TRBJ1-5; no clear D. The CDR3 loop spans 16 amino acids. Trimming stripped 0 bases from V and 4 bases from J, with 13 bases between. Germline assignment: CDR1 ENHRY and CDR2 SYGVKD.

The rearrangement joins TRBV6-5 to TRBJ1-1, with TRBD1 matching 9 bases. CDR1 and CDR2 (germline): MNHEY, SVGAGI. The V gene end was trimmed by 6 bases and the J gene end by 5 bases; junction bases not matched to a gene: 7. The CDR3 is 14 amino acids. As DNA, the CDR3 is TGTGCCAGCAGACAGGGGGCGATGGGAACTGAAGCTTTCTTT. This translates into CASRQGAMGTEAFF.

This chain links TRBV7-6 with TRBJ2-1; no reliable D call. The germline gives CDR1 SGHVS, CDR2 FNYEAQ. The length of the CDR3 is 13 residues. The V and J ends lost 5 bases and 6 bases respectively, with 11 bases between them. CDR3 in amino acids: CASSPFSGNEQFF. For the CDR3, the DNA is TGTGCCAGCAGCCCGTTCTCCGGCAATGAGCAGTTCTTC.

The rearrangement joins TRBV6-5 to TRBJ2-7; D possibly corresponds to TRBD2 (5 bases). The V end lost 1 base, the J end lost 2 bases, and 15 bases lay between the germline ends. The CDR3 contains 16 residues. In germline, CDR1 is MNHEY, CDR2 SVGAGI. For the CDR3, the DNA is TGTGCCAGCAGTTACTTACGATTCTCGAGGGCCTACGAGCAGTACTTC. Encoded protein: CASSYLRFSRAYEQYF.